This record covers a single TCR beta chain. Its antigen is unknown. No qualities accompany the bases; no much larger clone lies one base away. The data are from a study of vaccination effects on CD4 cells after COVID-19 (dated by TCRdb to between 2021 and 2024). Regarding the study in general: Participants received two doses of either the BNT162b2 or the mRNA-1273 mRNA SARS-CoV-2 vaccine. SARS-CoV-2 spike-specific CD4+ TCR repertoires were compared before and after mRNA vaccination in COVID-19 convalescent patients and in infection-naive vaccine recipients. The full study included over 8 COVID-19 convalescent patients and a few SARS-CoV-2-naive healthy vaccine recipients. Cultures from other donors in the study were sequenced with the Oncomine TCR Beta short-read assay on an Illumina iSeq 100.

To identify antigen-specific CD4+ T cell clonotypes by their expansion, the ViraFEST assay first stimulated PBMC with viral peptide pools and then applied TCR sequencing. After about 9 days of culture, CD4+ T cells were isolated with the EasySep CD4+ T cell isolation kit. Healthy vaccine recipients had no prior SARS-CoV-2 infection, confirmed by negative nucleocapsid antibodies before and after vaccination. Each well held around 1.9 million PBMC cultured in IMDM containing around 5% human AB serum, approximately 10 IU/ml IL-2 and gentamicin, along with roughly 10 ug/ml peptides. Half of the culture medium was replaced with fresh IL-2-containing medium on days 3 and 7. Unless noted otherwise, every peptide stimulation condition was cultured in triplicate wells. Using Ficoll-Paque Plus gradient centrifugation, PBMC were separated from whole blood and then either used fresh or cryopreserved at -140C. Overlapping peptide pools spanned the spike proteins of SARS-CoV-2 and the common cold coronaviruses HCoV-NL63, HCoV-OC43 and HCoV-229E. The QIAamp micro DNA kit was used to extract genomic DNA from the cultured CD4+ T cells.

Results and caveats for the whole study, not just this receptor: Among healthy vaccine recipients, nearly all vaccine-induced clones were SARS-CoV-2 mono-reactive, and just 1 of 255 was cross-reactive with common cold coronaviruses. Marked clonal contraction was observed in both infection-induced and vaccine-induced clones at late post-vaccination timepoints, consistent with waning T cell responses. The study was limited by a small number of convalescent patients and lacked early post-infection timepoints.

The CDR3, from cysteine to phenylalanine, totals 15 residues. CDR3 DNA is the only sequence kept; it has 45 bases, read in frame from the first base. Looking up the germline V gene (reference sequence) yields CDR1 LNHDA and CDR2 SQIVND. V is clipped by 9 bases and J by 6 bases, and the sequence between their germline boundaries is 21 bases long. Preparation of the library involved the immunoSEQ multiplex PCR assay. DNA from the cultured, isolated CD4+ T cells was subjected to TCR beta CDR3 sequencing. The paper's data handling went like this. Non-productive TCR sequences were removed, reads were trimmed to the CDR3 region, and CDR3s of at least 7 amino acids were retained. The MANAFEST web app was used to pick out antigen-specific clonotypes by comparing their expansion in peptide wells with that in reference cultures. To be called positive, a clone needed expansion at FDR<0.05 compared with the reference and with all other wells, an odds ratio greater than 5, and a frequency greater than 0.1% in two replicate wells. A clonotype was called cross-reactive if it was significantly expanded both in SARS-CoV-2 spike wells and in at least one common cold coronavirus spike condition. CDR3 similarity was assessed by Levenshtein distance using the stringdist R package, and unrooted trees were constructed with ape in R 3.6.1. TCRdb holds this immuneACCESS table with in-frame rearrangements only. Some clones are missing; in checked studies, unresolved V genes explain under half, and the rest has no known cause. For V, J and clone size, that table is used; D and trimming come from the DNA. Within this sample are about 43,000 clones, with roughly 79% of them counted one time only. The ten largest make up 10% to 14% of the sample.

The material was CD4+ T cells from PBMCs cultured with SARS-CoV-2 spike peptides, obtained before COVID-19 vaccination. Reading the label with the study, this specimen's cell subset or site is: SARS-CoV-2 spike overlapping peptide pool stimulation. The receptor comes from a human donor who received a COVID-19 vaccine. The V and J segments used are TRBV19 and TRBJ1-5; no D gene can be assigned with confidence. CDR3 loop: CASQYGPLGSQPQHF. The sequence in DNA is TGTGCCAGCCAATACGGACCCTTAGGGAGTCAGCCCCAGCATTTT. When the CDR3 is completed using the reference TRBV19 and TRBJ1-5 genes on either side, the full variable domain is DGGITQSPKYLFRKEGQNVTLSCEQNLNHDAMYWYRQDPGQGLRLIYYSQIVNDFQKGDIAEGYSVSREKKESFPLTVTSAQKNPTAFYLCASQYGPLGSQPQHFGDGTRLSIL.